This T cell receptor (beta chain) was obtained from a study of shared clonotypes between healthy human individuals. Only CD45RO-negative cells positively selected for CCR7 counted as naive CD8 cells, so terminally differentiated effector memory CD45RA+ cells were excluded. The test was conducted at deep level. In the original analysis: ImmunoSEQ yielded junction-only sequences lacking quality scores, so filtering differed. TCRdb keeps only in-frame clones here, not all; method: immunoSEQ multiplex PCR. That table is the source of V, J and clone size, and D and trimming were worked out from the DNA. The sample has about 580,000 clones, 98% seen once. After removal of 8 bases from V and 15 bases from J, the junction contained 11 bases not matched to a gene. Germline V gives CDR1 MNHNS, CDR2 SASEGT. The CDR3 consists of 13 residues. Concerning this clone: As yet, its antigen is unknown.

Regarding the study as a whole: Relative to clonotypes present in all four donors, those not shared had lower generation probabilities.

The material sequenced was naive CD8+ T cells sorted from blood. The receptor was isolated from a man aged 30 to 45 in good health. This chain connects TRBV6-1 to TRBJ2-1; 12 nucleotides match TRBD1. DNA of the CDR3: TGTGCCAGCCTGCCCCGGGACAGGGGGCTTCGGTTCTTC. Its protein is CASLPRDRGLRFF.